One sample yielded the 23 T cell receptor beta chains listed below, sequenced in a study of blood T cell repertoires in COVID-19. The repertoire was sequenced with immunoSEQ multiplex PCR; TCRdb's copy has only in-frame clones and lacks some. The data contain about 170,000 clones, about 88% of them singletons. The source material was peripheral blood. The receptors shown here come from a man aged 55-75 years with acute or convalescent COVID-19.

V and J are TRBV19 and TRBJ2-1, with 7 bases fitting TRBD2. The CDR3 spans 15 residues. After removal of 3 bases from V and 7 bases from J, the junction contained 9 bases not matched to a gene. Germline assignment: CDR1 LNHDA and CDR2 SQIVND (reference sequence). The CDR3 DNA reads TGTGCCAGTAGTATCTCTAGCGGAGCGGTGAATGAGCAGTTCTTC. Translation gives CASSISSGAVNEQFF.

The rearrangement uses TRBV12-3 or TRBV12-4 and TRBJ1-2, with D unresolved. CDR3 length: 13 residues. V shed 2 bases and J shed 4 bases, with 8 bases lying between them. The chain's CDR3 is CASSLNQVYGYTF. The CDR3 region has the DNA TGTGCCAGCAGTTTAAATCAGGTCTATGGCTACACCTTC.

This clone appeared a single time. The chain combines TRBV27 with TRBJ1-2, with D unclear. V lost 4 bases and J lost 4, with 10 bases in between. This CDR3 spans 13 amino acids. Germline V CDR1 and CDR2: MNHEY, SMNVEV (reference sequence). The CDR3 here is CASSSRSGYGYTF. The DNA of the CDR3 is TGTGCCAGCAGTTCCCGTTCCGGCTATGGCTACACCTTC.

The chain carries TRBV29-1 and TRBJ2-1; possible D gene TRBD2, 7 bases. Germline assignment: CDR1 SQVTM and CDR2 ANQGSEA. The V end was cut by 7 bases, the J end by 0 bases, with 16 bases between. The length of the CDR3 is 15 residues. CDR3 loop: CSAGGYRDSYNEQFF. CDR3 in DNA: TGCAGCGCCGGGGGGTACAGGGACTCCTACAATGAGCAGTTCTTC.

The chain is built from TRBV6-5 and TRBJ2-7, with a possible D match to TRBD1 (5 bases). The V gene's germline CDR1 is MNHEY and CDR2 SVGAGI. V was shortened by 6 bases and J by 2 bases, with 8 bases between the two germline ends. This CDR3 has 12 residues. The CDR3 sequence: CASSPGTYEQYV. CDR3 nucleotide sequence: TGTGCCAGCAGCCCAGGGACCTACGAGCAGTACGTC.

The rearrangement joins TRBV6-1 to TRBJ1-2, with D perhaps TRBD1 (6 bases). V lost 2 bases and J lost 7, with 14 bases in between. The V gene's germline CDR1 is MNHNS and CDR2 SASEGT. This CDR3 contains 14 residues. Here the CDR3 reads CASSEFPGASGYTF. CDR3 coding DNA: TGTGCCAGCAGTGAATTTCCAGGGGCGAGTGGCTACACCTTC.

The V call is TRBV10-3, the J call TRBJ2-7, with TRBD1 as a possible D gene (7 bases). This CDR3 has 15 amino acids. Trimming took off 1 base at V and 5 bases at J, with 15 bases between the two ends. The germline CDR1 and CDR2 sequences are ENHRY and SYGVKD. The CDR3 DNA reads TGTGCCATCAGTGAGTACCCCCAGGGGGAGGACGAGCAGTACGTC. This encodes CAISEYPQGEDEQYV.

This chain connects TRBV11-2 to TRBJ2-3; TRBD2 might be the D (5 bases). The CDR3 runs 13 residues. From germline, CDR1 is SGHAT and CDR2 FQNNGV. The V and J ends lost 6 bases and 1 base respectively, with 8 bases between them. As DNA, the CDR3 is TGTGCCAGCAGTTCGCGGGGCACAGATACGCAGTATTTT. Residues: CASSSRGTDTQYF.

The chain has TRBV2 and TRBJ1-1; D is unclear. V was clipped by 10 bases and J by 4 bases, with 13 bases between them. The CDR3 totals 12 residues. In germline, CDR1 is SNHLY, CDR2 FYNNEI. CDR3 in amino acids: CATSSGATEAFF. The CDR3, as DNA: TGTGCCACCTCCAGTGGAGCCACTGAAGCTTTCTTT.

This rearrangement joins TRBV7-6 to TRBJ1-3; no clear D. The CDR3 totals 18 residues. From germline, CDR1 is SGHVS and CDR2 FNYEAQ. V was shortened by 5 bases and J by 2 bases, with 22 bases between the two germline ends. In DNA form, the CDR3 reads TGTGCCAGCAGCAAGAGATGGAGGGCCGAAGGAACTGGAAACACCATATATTTT. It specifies CASSKRWRAEGTGNTIYF. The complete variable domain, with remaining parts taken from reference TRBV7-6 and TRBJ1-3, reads GAGVSQSPRYKVTKRGQDVALRCDPISGHVSLYWYRQALGQGPEFLTYFNYEAQQDKSGLPNDRFSAERPEGSISTLTIQRTEQRDSAMYRCASSKRWRAEGTGNTIYFGEGSWLTVV.

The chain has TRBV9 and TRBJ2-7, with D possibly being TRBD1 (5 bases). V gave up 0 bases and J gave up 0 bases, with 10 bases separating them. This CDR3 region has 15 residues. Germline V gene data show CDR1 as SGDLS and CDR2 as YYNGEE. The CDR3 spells CASSVGVTDSYEQYF. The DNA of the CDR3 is TGTGCCAGCAGCGTAGGGGTGACAGACTCCTACGAGCAGTACTTC.

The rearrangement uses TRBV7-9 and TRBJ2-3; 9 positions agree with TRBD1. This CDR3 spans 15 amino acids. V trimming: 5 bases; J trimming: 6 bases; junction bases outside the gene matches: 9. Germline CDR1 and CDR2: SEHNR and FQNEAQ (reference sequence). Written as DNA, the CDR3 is TGTGCCAGCAGCCCCCGACAGGGGGTTATGGATACGCAGTATTTT. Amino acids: CASSPRQGVMDTQYF.

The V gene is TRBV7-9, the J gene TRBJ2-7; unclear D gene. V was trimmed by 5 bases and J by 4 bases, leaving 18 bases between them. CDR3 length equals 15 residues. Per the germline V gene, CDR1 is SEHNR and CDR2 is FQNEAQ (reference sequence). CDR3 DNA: TGTGCCAGCAGCCCGGTCTCCTCCGCTTCATACGAGCAGTACTTC. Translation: CASSPVSSASYEQYF.

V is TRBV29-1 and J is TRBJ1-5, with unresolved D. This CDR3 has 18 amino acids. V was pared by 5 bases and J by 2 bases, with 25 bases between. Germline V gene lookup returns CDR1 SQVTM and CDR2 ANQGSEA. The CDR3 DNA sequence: TGCAGCGTTTTGGTTGGGCGTCCGGCAGCGGTCGGCAATCAGCCCCAGCATTTT. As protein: CSVLVGRPAAVGNQPQHF.

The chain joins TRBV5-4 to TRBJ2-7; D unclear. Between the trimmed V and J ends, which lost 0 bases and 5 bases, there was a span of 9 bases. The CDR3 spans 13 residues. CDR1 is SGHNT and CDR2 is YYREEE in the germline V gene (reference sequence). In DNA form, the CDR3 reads TGTGCCAGCAGCTTGGCCTCGGTAAACGAGCAGTACTTC. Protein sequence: CASSLASVNEQYF.

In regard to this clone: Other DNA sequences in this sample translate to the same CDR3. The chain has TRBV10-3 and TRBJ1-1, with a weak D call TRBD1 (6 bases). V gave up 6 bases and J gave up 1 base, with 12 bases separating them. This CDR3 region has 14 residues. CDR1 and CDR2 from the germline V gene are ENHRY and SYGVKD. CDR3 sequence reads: CAISEQGPNTEAFF. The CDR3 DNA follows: TGTGCCATCAGCGAACAGGGCCCGAACACTGAAGCTTTCTTT.

CDR3 sequence (DNA): TGTGCCAGCAGCGTAGCACAGATCCAAGAGACCCAGTACTTC. Encoded protein: CASSVAQIQETQYF. The chain is built from TRBV9 and TRBJ2-5; D uncertain. CDR3 length: 14 amino acids. Germline V gene sequence: CDR1 SGDLS, CDR2 YYNGEE. Trimming took 0 bases from V and 1 from J, leaving 7 bases between them.

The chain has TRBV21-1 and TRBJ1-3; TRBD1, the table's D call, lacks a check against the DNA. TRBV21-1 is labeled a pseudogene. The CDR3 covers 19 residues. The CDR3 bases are TGTGCCAGCAGATCTTCCCGGGACAGGGTCAGGGGGTTCAGGAACACCATATATTTT. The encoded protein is CASRSSRDRVRGFRNTIYF.

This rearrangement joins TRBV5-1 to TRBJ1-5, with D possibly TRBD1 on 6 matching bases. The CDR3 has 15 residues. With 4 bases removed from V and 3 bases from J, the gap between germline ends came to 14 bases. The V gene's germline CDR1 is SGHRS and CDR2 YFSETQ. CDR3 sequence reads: CASSRGAGDNQPQHF. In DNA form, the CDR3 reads TGCGCCAGCAGCCGTGGAGCAGGGGACAATCAGCCCCAGCATTTT.

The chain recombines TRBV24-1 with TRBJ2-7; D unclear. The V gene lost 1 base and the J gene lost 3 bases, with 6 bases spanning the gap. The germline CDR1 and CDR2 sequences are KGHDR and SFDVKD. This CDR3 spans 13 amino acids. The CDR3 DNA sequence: TGTGCCACCAGTGATTTCCTAGGCTACGAGCAGTACTTC. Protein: CATSDFLGYEQYF.

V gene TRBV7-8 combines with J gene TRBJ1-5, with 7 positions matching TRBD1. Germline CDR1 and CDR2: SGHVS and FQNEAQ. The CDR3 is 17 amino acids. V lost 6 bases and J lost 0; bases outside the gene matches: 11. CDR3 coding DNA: TGTGCCAGCAGACCAGACAGGGTCCACAATAGCAATCAGCCCCAGCATTTT. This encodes CASRPDRVHNSNQPQHF.

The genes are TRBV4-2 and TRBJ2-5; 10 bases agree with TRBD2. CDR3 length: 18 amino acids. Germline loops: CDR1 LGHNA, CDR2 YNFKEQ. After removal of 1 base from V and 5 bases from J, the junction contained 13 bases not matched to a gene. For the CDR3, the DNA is TGTGCCAGCAGCCAAGTCACAGCGGGGGGGCCGAATGGGGAGACCCAGTACTTC. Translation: CASSQVTAGGPNGETQYF.

The CDR3 nucleotides are TGTGCCAGCAGCTTAGCGGCGGGTTGGACCCCCTACAATGAGCAGTTCTTC. Translating gives CASSLAAGWTPYNEQFF. The chain is built from TRBV7-8 and TRBJ2-1; tentatively, D is TRBD2 (5 bases). Germline V gives CDR1 SGHVS, CDR2 FQNEAQ. The CDR3 is 17 amino acids. The germline V and J ends were trimmed by 0 bases and 2 bases, with 14 bases remaining between them.